Below, 5 T cell receptor beta chains from the same sample are listed, as sequenced in a study of response to subunit inactivated influenza vaccine. TCRdb processed the RT-PCR reads anew with MiXCR; each CDR3 protein has one entry. The table records around 570,000 distinct CDR3 sequences, 7.5% to 8.5% of them present only once. Specimen: PBMCs from blood, collected approximately 25 months after vaccination. Receptor source: a man aged 50 to 69 who received an inactivated influenza vaccine.

This clonotype was seen many times. The chain couples TRBV9 to TRBJ2-3, with D possibly being TRBD1 (6 bases). Deletions cut 2 bases from V and 2 bases from J, with 9 bases between. The length of the CDR3 is 14 residues. Germline V gene data show CDR1 as SGDLS and CDR2 as YYNGEE. The CDR3 nucleotides read TGTGCCAGCAGCGTGCAGGGGTACACAGATACGCAGTATTTT. As protein: CASSVQGYTDTQYF.

The rearrangement uses TRBV6-2 or TRBV6-3 and TRBJ1-2, with 7 bases matching TRBD1. V shed 2 bases and J 8 bases; nucleotides not matched to a gene: 17. The germline V gene encodes CDR1 MNHEY and CDR2 SVGEGT. There are 17 residues in the CDR3. The CDR3 is CASSYLFRQGVMRGYTF. The CDR3 region has the DNA TGTGCCAGCAGTTACCTTTTTCGACAGGGTGTGATGAGAGGCTACACCTTC.

This clonotype was observed a few times. This chain uses TRBV2 with TRBJ2-2, with TRBD2 matching 14 bases. Trimming removed 4 bases from V and 6 bases from J; junction bases left unmatched: 7. Germline V gene sequence: CDR1 SNHLY, CDR2 FYNNEI. The CDR3 is 17 residues long. The CDR3 spells CASSGPGLAGVAGELFF. In DNA, the CDR3 is TGTGCCAGCAGTGGACCGGGACTAGCGGGAGTTGCCGGGGAGCTGTTTTTT.

The sample holds a few counts of this clonotype. The chain joins TRBV12-3 or TRBV12-4 to TRBJ1-5, with 8 nucleotides matching TRBD1. The CDR3 is 14 amino acids. V was clipped by 5 bases and J by 7 bases; unmatched bases: 7. CDR3 bases: TGTGCCAGCAGTCCGACCGACAGGGGCCAGCCCCAGCATTTT. Translating it yields CASSPTDRGQPQHF.

With regard to this clonotype: Because the CDR3's place on the DNA is in doubt, the DNA is left out and the CDR3 is given as listed by TCRdb. Here the CDR3 reads CASSQPTGTRPGSCFF. The V call is TRBV4-3, the J call TRBJ2-2; whether TRBD1, the table's D call, matches the DNA was not checked. The CDR3 is made up of 16 amino acids, end residues included. Per germline, CDR1 LGHNA and CDR2 YSLEER.